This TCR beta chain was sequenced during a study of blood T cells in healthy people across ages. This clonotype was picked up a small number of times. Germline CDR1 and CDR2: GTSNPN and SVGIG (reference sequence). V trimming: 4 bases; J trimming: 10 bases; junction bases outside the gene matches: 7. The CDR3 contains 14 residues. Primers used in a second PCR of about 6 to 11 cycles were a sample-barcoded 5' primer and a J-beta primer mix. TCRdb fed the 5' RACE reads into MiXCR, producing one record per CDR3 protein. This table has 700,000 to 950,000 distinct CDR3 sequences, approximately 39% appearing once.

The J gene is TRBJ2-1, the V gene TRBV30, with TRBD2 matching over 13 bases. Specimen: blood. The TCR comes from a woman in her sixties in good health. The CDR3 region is CAWTRGTSGEEQFF. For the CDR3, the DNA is TGTGCCTGGACTAGAGGGACTAGCGGGGAAGAGCAGTTCTTC.